A single sample gave rise to the 30 T cell receptor beta chains below, sequenced in a study of T cell clonotyping in hematopoietic cell transplantation. Sequenced by immunoSEQ multiplex PCR; TCRdb stores in-frame clones only, minus some. The sample lists thousands of clones, 98% occurring once. The sample was PBMCs, taken 30 days after allogeneic stem cell transplant. The source of these receptors is a male patient between 60 and 69 years old who had an allogeneic stem cell transplant from a related donor, so the T cells may come from the graft donor. Some clones in this sample may be carry-over from other donors' samples.

J is TRBJ2-7 and V is TRBV7-9, with unresolved D. Germline loops: CDR1 SEHNR, CDR2 FQNEAQ (reference sequence). This CDR3 has 14 residues. The germline V and J ends were trimmed by 1 base and 2 bases, with 9 bases remaining between them. The CDR3 bases are TGTGCCAGCAGCTTAGGACCCGGAACCTACGAGCAGTACTTC. It specifies CASSLGPGTYEQYF.

This CDR3 is CASSVEGLSYEQYF. CDR3 nucleotides: TGTGCCAGCAGCGTAGAGGGGCTTTCCTACGAGCAGTACTTC. This sequence joins TRBV9 and TRBJ2-7, with a tentative D call TRBD1 (5 bases). Trimming pared 0 bases from V and 1 base from J, leaving 8 bases between. CDR1 is SGDLS, CDR2 YYNGEE, per germline. CDR3 length equals 14 residues.

The V and J genes are TRBV28 and TRBJ2-3; D uncertain. Trimming stripped 9 bases from V and 0 bases from J, with 7 bases between. There are 12 residues in the CDR3. CDR1 MDHEN and CDR2 SYDVKM come from the germline V gene. The CDR3 nucleotides read TGTGCCAGTACAACTAGCACAGATACGCAGTATTTT. It is translated as CASTTSTDTQYF.

This clone was counted a few times. The sample holds other DNA sequences that translate to the same CDR3. The chain links TRBV7-9 to TRBJ2-2, with D hard to call. Trimming stripped 2 bases from V and 2 bases from J, with 6 bases between. The CDR3 has 14 amino acids. Germline-derived CDR1 and CDR2 are SEHNR and FQNEAQ (reference sequence). The CDR3 protein is CASSLNPNTGELFF. CDR3 coding DNA: TGTGCCAGCAGCTTAAACCCAAACACCGGGGAGCTGTTTTTT.

The DNA for the CDR3 is TGTGCCAGCAGCCTGCTAGACAATCAGCCCCAGCATTTT. Translation gives CASSLLDNQPQHF. The rearrangement joins TRBV6-1 to TRBJ1-5; D gene ambiguous. V gave up 6 bases and J gave up 3 bases, with 9 bases separating them. Germline-derived CDR1 and CDR2 are MNHNS and SASEGT. The CDR3 sequence is 13 residues long.

This chain joins TRBV9 and TRBJ2-1; D possibly matches TRBD1 or TRBD2 (5 bases each). V was cut by 4 bases and J by 9 bases, with 14 bases left in between. There are 13 residues in the CDR3. The germline gives CDR1 SGDLS, CDR2 YYNGEE. The CDR3 DNA follows: TGTGCCAGCAGCCGGGACCTCCCAGGTGAGCAGTTCTTC. It specifies CASSRDLPGEQFF.

This clone was picked up one time. The chain joins TRBV19 to TRBJ1-1; D gene uncertain. V shed 0 bases and J shed 4 bases, with 15 bases lying between them. Germline values: CDR1 LNHDA, CDR2 SQIVND (reference sequence). This CDR3 has 16 amino acids. CDR3 sequence: CASSIEGGKRSTEAFF. The CDR3 DNA follows: TGTGCCAGTAGTATAGAAGGAGGAAAAAGGAGCACTGAAGCTTTCTTT.

In this sample, this clone turned up once. The chain carries TRBV19 and TRBJ2-7; 7 bases line up with TRBD1. Germline CDR1 is LNHDA and CDR2 is SQIVND (reference sequence). Trimming removed 5 bases from V and 2 bases from J; junction bases left unmatched: 6. The CDR3 spans 14 residues. In nucleotides, the CDR3 is TGTGCCAGTAGTGCCGGGACAGAGGCCTACGAGCAGTACTTC. Its translation: CASSAGTEAYEQYF.

This clone was recorded once. This chain joins TRBV5-1 and TRBJ1-1; D ambiguous. V dropped 4 bases and J dropped 3 bases, with 22 bases sitting between them. This CDR3 is 17 amino acids long. CDR1 and CDR2 (germline): SGHRS, YFSETQ. CDR3: CASSLGRAQNPYTEAFF. In nucleotides, the CDR3 is TGCGCCAGCAGCCTCGGGCGGGCCCAGAATCCTTACACTGAAGCTTTCTTT.

The V call is TRBV5-6, the J call TRBJ1-2; TRBD1 agrees at 10 bases. The germline V gene has CDR1 SGHDT and CDR2 YYEEEE. Losses at the gene ends were 7 bases for V and 5 bases for J; bases not matched to a gene: 5. This CDR3 has 13 residues. The CDR3 region has the DNA TGTGCCAGCGAACCGGACAGGGGGTATGGCTACACCTTC. This gives the protein CASEPDRGYGYTF.

This chain connects TRBV19 to TRBJ1-5; possible D gene TRBD1, 5 bases. This CDR3 spans 13 amino acids. V lost 4 bases, J lost 7 bases, and 11 bases lay in between. Germline V gene sequence: CDR1 LNHDA, CDR2 SQIVND (reference sequence). DNA of the CDR3: TGTGCCAGTAGTACAGGGATAGAACAGCCCCAGCATTTT. Translated: CASSTGIEQPQHF.

The rearrangement links TRBV7-2 to TRBJ2-7; 8 positions agree with TRBD2. The germline V gene has CDR1 SGHTA and CDR2 FQGNSA. This CDR3 has 17 amino acids. Unmatched junction bases numbered 14, after V lost 5 bases and J lost 2 bases. The CDR3 spells CASSITRGGAFPYEQYF. Written as DNA, the CDR3 is TGTGCCAGCAGCATCACCCGGGGGGGAGCGTTCCCCTACGAGCAGTACTTC.

The rearrangement uses TRBV7-2 and TRBJ1-2; no clear D. The germline CDR1 and CDR2 sequences are SGHTA and FQGNSA. Trimming removed 6 bases from V and 2 bases from J, with 19 bases in between. The CDR3 has 16 residues. The CDR3 sequence: CASSFRSTSSNYGYTF. The CDR3 region has the DNA TGTGCCAGCAGTTTCAGGTCGACCAGTTCAAACTATGGCTACACCTTC. The variable domain in full, completed from reference TRBV7-2 and TRBJ1-2, reads GAGVSQSPSNKVTEKGKDVELRCDPISGHTALYWYRQSLGQGLEFLIYFQGNSAPDKSGLPSDRFSAERTGGSVSTLTIQRTQQEDSAVYLCASSFRSTSSNYGYTFGSGTRLTVV.

This chain links TRBV7-2 with TRBJ1-2; D gene ambiguous. Germline V gene lookup returns CDR1 SGHTA and CDR2 FQGNSA. CDR3 length: 19 amino acids. V lost 5 bases and J lost 4, with 29 bases in between. CDR3 nucleotides: TGTGCCAGCAGCGCAAGGAAGGCGACCGCGGGTTTGGCCTTCTATGGCTACACCTTC. As protein: CASSARKATAGLAFYGYTF.

This chain links TRBV7-3 with TRBJ2-3; D is possibly TRBD1 (5 bases). V lost 5 bases and J lost 2, with 11 bases in between. This CDR3 contains 14 residues. Germline V gene data show CDR1 as SGHTA and CDR2 as FQGTGA. The CDR3 spells CASSPRTLTDTQYF. The DNA of the CDR3 is TGTGCCAGCAGCCCAAGGACACTCACAGATACGCAGTATTTT.

This rearrangement joins TRBV30 to TRBJ1-2, with a weak D call TRBD1 (6 bases). The germline V gene encodes CDR1 GTSNPN and CDR2 SVGIG (reference sequence). V shed 0 bases and J shed 4 bases, with 12 bases lying between them. This CDR3 contains 14 residues. Written as DNA, the CDR3 is TGTGCCTGGAGTGTAATGAGGGGGGGCTATGGCTACACCTTC. As protein: CAWSVMRGGYGYTF.

This clone has just one count. The genes are TRBV7-2 and TRBJ2-7; D is unclear. This CDR3 has 12 residues. Germline V gene data show CDR1 as SGHTA and CDR2 as FQGNSA. Trimming stripped 2 bases from V and 0 bases from J, with 2 bases between. The CDR3 spells CASSLYSYEQYF. The CDR3 DNA sequence: TGTGCCAGCAGCTTATACTCCTACGAGCAGTACTTC.

V gene TRBV6-5 combines with J gene TRBJ2-7, with D possibly called TRBD1 or TRBD2 (6 bases each). Germline loops: CDR1 MNHEY, CDR2 SVGAGI. V lost 5 bases and J lost 6, with 17 bases in between. The CDR3 runs 14 residues. The CDR3, as DNA: TGTGCCAGCAGTACCAGACTGGGGGGCTCCGAGCAGTACTTC. It encodes CASSTRLGGSEQYF.

This clone appeared once. The CDR3 sequence is CASSHDFRSGKNTEAFF. CDR3 nucleotide sequence: TGTGCCAGCAGCCACGACTTCAGATCAGGGAAGAACACTGAAGCTTTCTTT. The chain carries TRBV14 and TRBJ1-1; D is perhaps TRBD1 (5 bases). Germline V lookup: CDR1 SGHDN, CDR2 FVKESK. The CDR3 totals 17 residues. The V gene lost 3 bases and the J gene lost 1 base, with 18 bases spanning the gap.

The CDR3 bases are TGTGCCAGCAGTTTCGGGGTGAGCGGGGGGTTAGCCGGGGAGCTGTTTTTT. This encodes CASSFGVSGGLAGELFF. The rearrangement links TRBV9 to TRBJ2-2, with TRBD2 matching over 9 bases. CDR3 length: 17 residues. Germline CDR1 reads SGDLS; CDR2 reads YYNGEE. J was trimmed by 6 bases and V by 5 bases; bases with no gene match: 14.

V usage is TRBV30 and J usage is TRBJ2-1; maybe TRBD2 (6 bases). Trimming left V 3 bases short and J 0 bases short, with 12 bases between. Germline V CDR1 and CDR2: GTSNPN, SVGIG (reference sequence). The CDR3 contains 15 residues. CDR3 region: CAWSPGEYSYNEQFF. The CDR3 DNA reads as TGTGCCTGGAGCCCGGGGGAATACTCCTACAATGAGCAGTTCTTC.

This clone showed up just once. V is TRBV7-9 and J is TRBJ2-1; D is unresolved. The CDR3 consists of 14 residues. The germline CDR1 and CDR2 sequences are SEHNR and FQNEAQ (reference sequence). V gave up 5 bases and J gave up 4 bases, with 12 bases separating them. In nucleotides, the CDR3 is TGTGCCAGCAGCGTTAACGACGAGTACAATGAGCAGTTCTTC. Its translation is CASSVNDEYNEQFF.

This chain uses TRBV7-9 with TRBJ1-1, with 7 bases that match TRBD1. The V gene's germline CDR1 is SEHNR and CDR2 FQNEAQ (reference sequence). With V trimmed by 7 bases and J by 4 bases, 9 bases remained unmatched. This CDR3 is 14 amino acids long. The CDR3 protein is CASTYTGEATEAFF. The CDR3 region has the DNA TGTGCCAGCACGTATACAGGGGAGGCCACTGAAGCTTTCTTT. Using reference TRBV7-9 and TRBJ1-1 for the parts outside the CDR3, the full variable domain is DTGVSQNPRHKITKRGQNVTFRCDPISEHNRLYWYRQTLGQGPEFLTYFQNEAQLEKSRLLSDRFSAERPKGSFSTLEIQRTEQGDSAMYLCASTYTGEATEAFFGQGTRLTVV.

The chain uses TRBV4-1 and TRBJ2-1; weak D call: TRBD1 (6 bases). Germline V gene sequence: CDR1 MGHRA, CDR2 YSYEKL. The CDR3 covers 14 residues. The ends were cut back, 8 bases at V and 4 bases at J, with 15 bases in the middle. The CDR3 is CASGPRDNYNEQFF. CDR3 in DNA: TGCGCCAGCGGCCCCCGGGACAATTACAATGAGCAGTTCTTC.

The chain carries TRBV4-1 and TRBJ1-5; tentative D call: TRBD1 (5 bases). V lost 4 bases and J lost 0, with 16 bases in between. Germline values: CDR1 MGHRA, CDR2 YSYEKL. The CDR3 consists of 17 residues. CDR3 in DNA: TGCGCCAGCAGCCCCAAAGGGGACGGGCTTAGCAATCAGCCCCAGCATTTT. It specifies CASSPKGDGLSNQPQHF.

The chain has TRBV20-1 and TRBJ2-7; a weak D match, TRBD2 (6 bases). Deletions cut 8 bases from V and 3 bases from J, with 8 bases between. Germline-derived CDR1 and CDR2 are DFQATT and SNEGSKA (reference sequence). This CDR3 has 10 residues. DNA of the CDR3: TGCAGTTCCGGGAGCTACGAGCAGTACTTC. Its protein is CSSGSYEQYF.

This chain links TRBV19 with TRBJ1-5, with 8 bases matching TRBD1. Germline lookup yields CDR1 LNHDA and CDR2 SQIVND (reference sequence). V lost 3 bases and J lost 2; bases outside the gene matches: 12. This CDR3 has 18 amino acids. CDR3 amino acids: CASSIISGDRLGNQPQHF. The CDR3 DNA reads as TGTGCCAGTAGTATTATCTCCGGGGACAGGCTGGGCAATCAGCCCCAGCATTTT.

This clone was recorded once. The genes are TRBV6-1 and TRBJ2-5; possibly TRBD2 for D (7 bases). Germline V CDR1 and CDR2: MNHNS, SASEGT. CDR3 size: 13 residues. V gave up 6 bases and J gave up 4 bases, with 12 bases separating them. CDR3 region: CASSGGPGETQYF. The DNA of the CDR3 is TGTGCCAGCAGCGGGGGGCCGGGAGAGACCCAGTACTTC.

The chain combines TRBV7-9 with TRBJ1-1, with 8 bases that match TRBD1. V lost 6 bases, J lost 3 bases, and 6 bases stayed unmatched. Germline V CDR1 and CDR2: SEHNR, FQNEAQ (reference sequence). The length of the CDR3 is 14 residues. The CDR3 loop reads CASRGTGLYTEAFF. The CDR3 DNA reads as TGTGCCAGCAGAGGGACAGGACTCTACACTGAAGCTTTCTTT. Full variable domain (rest looked up from reference TRBV7-9 and TRBJ1-1): DTGVSQNPRHKITKRGQNVTFRCDPISEHNRLYWYRQTLGQGPEFLTYFQNEAQLEKSRLLSDRFSAERPKGSFSTLEIQRTEQGDSAMYLCASRGTGLYTEAFFGQGTRLTVV.

The sample holds one count of this clone. The chain carries TRBV19 and TRBJ2-7; D possibly corresponds to TRBD2 (6 bases). Trimming removed 2 bases at V and 5 bases at J, with 10 bases between. Germline V CDR1 and CDR2: LNHDA, SQIVND (reference sequence). The CDR3 sequence is 13 residues long. CDR3 residues: CASSILAGNEQYF. The CDR3 nucleotides read TGTGCCAGTAGTATACTGGCGGGGAACGAGCAGTACTTC.